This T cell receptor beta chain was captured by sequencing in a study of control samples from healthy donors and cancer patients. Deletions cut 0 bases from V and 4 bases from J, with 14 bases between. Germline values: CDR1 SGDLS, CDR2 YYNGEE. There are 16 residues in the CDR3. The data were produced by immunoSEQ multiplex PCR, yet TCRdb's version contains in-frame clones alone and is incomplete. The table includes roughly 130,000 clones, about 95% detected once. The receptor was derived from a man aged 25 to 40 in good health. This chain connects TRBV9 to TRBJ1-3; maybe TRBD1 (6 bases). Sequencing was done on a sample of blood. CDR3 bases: TGTGCCAGCAGCGTAGGGGACACCTATAACGGAAACACCATATATTTT. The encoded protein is CASSVGDTYNGNTIYF.